These T cell receptor beta chains were read from a single sample in a study of blood T cell repertoires in COVID-19. Data came from immunoSEQ multiplex PCR; TCRdb stores just in-frame clones and leaves some out. The table has about 250,000 clones, 86% seen once. Sequenced sample: peripheral blood. These receptors were collected from a woman in her 30s with active or convalescent COVID-19. Each CDR3 is given with its conserved first and last residue. The order of the fields is V gene, D gene, clone size, J gene, CDR3 protein, CDR3 DNA. The D gene is left open where the match is weak. Clone size is not always given. Where it is, it says once, few, many or a class for expanded clones.

TRBV28	TRBD1	once	TRBJ2-2	CTTLDRGKTGELFF	TGTACCACCCTTGACAGGGGAAAAACCGGGGAGCTGTTTTTT
TRBV4-3	NA	once	TRBJ2-5	CASSYWLLETQYF	TGCGCCAGCAGCTATTGGCTGCTCGAGACCCAGTACTTC
TRBV20-1	NA	once	TRBJ1-1	CSAWTDTEAFF	TGCAGTGCTTGGACAGACACTGAAGCTTTCTTT
TRBV4-3	NA	NA	TRBJ1-1	CASSQVGGEAFF	TGCGCCAGCAGCCAAGTAGGGGGTGAAGCTTTCTTT
TRBV30	NA	NA	TRBJ2-1	CAWNLRGSSQSYNEQFF	TGTGCCTGGAATCTGAGGGGGTCCTCACAATCCTACAATGAGCAGTTCTTC
TRBV30	NA	once	TRBJ2-4	CAWSPLRAGRLKNIQYF	TGTGCCTGGAGTCCACTGAGGGCAGGAAGGCTCAAAAACATTCAGTACTTC
TRBV4-3	TRBD1	NA	TRBJ2-2	CASSQGRQGDRELFF	TGCGCCAGCAGCCAAGGGAGACAGGGGGACAGGGAGCTGTTTTTT
TRBV10-3	TRBD1	NA	TRBJ2-1	CAISLQGFVNEQFF	TGTGCCATCAGCCTACAGGGGTTTGTGAATGAGCAGTTCTTC
TRBV7-9	TRBD1	NA	TRBJ2-6	CASSYRQGVRPGANVLTF	TGTGCCAGCAGTTATCGACAGGGGGTGCGACCTGGGGCCAACGTCCTGACTTTC
TRBV18	NA	NA	TRBJ1-1	CASSPQQAGNTEAFF	TGTGCCAGCTCACCGCAACAGGCTGGGAACACTGAAGCTTTCTTT
TRBV9	NA	NA	TRBJ2-7	CASSVGGGLGDEQYF	TGTGCCAGCAGCGTAGGAGGAGGGCTGGGGGACGAGCAGTACTTC
TRBV28	NA	NA	TRBJ1-2	CASSLNRDYGYTF	TGTGCCAGCAGTTTAAACAGGGATTATGGCTACACCTTC
TRBV5-1	TRBD2	NA	TRBJ2-7	CASSLGGAGAPYEQYF	TGCGCCAGCAGCTTGGGGGGAGCGGGGGCTCCCTACGAGCAGTACTTC
TRBV3-1/TRBV3-2	NA	NA	TRBJ1-4	CASSQRSGTTTNEKLFF	TGTGCCAGCAGCCAAAGGTCCGGGACAACAACTAATGAAAAACTGTTTTTT
TRBV30	NA	NA	TRBJ1-2	CAAKGLGLNGYTF	TGTGCCGCGAAGGGGCTTGGCCTAAATGGCTACACCTTC
TRBV5-1	TRBD1	NA	TRBJ1-6	CASSLGRGDSPLHF	TGCGCCAGCAGCTTAGGCAGGGGGGATTCACCCCTCCACTTT
TRBV2	NA	NA	TRBJ2-1	CASRENYNEQFF	TGTGCCAGCAGGGAGAACTACAATGAGCAGTTCTTC
TRBV16	NA	NA	TRBJ1-1	CASSQSTVNTEAFF	TGTGCCAGCAGCCAATCCACAGTGAACACTGAAGCTTTCTTT
TRBV5-6	TRBD1	NA	TRBJ1-5	CASSLRDRDYQPQHF	TGTGCCAGCAGCTTAAGGGACAGAGATTATCAGCCCCAGCATTTT
TRBV9	NA	NA	TRBJ1-1	CASSALGAANTEAFF	TGTGCCAGCAGCGCGCTTGGGGCAGCAAACACTGAAGCTTTCTTT
TRBV7-9	TRBD1	NA	TRBJ1-1	CASSRGTVPEAFF	TGTGCCAGCAGCCGAGGGACAGTACCTGAAGCTTTCTTT
TRBV7-2	TRBD1	NA	TRBJ2-7	CASSMGQGPYEQYF	TGTGCCAGCAGCATGGGACAGGGTCCCTACGAGCAGTACTTC
TRBV5-1	TRBD2	once	TRBJ2-1	CASSLAWGRDEQFF	TGCGCCAGCAGCTTGGCTTGGGGGAGGGATGAGCAGTTCTTC
TRBV9	TRBD2	NA	TRBJ2-3	CASSEAGGQTGTDTQYF	TGTGCCAGCAGCGAAGCGGGGGGGCAAACAGGCACAGATACGCAGTATTTT
TRBV28	NA	few	TRBJ1-2	CASSLGGWQYGYTF	TGTGCCAGCAGTTTGGGGGGGTGGCAGTATGGCTACACCTTC
TRBV5-1	TRBD1	NA	TRBJ1-3	CASSHRQGSLSSGNTIYF	TGCGCCAGCAGCCACAGACAGGGATCCCTTTCATCTGGAAACACCATATATTTT
TRBV6-5	NA	NA	TRBJ2-2	CASSYGRGAELFF	TGTGCCAGCAGTTATGGGCGGGGAGCGGAGCTGTTTTTT
TRBV7-9	TRBD1	NA	TRBJ1-4	CASLPTGVNEKLFF	TGTGCCAGCTTACCGACAGGGGTAAATGAAAAACTGTTTTTT
TRBV15	NA	NA	TRBJ1-2	CATSRERQVRGGYTF	TGTGCCACCAGCCGCGAGCGTCAGGTAAGGGGTGGCTACACCTTC
TRBV2	TRBD1	NA	TRBJ2-7	CASSEFEGADEQYF	TGTGCCAGCAGTGAATTCGAGGGGGCGGATGAGCAGTACTTC
TRBV30	NA	NA	TRBJ1-2	CAWTLGLYGYTF	TGTGCCTGGACCTTGGGCCTTTATGGCTACACCTTC
TRBV25-1	NA	NA	TRBJ2-7	CASDLGGEQYF	TGTGCCAGCGATCTGGGGGGCGAGCAGTACTTC
TRBV7-8	TRBD1	once	TRBJ1-2	CASSESDRGRYGYTF	TGTGCCAGCAGCGAATCGGACAGGGGGAGGTATGGCTACACCTTC
TRBV5-4	NA	NA	TRBJ1-1	CASSYRLGGLPMNTEAFF	TGTGCCAGCAGCTATCGTTTGGGTGGACTACCGATGAACACTGAAGCTTTCTTT
TRBV7-9	NA	NA	TRBJ2-2	CASSFYSTGELFF	TGTGCCAGCAGCTTTTACAGCACCGGGGAGCTGTTTTTT
TRBV3-1/TRBV3-2	TRBD1	few	TRBJ1-1	CASSHRDSHLNTEAFF	TGTGCCAGCAGCCATCGGGACAGCCATTTGAACACTGAAGCTTTCTTT
TRBV28	NA	once	TRBJ1-4	CASLGGGVTANEKLFF	TGTGCCAGCTTAGGGGGGGGTGTTACGGCTAATGAAAAACTGTTTTTT
TRBV9	NA	NA	TRBJ2-1	CASSVLGQGGEDEQFF	TGTGCCAGCAGCGTATTGGGGCAGGGTGGGGAGGATGAGCAGTTCTTC
TRBV28	NA	NA	TRBJ2-5	CATRPSGKETQYF	TGTGCCACAAGACCCTCGGGGAAAGAGACCCAGTACTTC
TRBV27	TRBD1	NA	TRBJ1-4	CASSGQGAVEKLFF	TGTGCCAGCAGTGGACAGGGGGCAGTTGAAAAACTGTTTTTT
TRBV12-3/TRBV12-4	NA	NA	TRBJ1-1	CASSFRSGAFF	TGTGCCAGCAGTTTCAGGTCAGGGGCTTTCTTT
TRBV10-3	NA	once	TRBJ1-1	CAISGAQLQEAFF	TGTGCCATCAGTGGGGCACAGCTACAGGAAGCTTTCTTT
TRBV19	TRBD1	NA	TRBJ1-5	CASSIGRQGAGQPQHF	TGTGCCAGTAGTATCGGGCGTCAGGGGGCGGGTCAGCCCCAGCATTTT
TRBV11-1	NA	few	TRBJ2-1	CASSPNREWQFF	TGTGCCAGCAGCCCTAACAGGGAGTGGCAGTTCTTC
TRBV4-3	NA	NA	TRBJ1-2	CASSQDPRDDYGYTF	TGCGCCAGCAGCCAGGACCCGAGGGATGACTATGGCTACACCTTC
TRBV5-1	TRBD1	NA	TRBJ1-1	CASSSTGALNTEAFF	TGCGCCAGCAGCTCGACAGGGGCTCTGAACACTGAAGCTTTCTTT
TRBV10-3	TRBD2	NA	TRBJ2-7	CAAGGGPYEQYF	TGTGCCGCCGGGGGGGGACCCTACGAGCAGTACTTC
TRBV28	TRBD1	NA	TRBJ2-7	CAITAGTGSSYEQYF	TGTGCCATCACGGCGGGGACAGGGTCATCGTACGAGCAGTACTTC
TRBV10-3	NA	NA	TRBJ1-5	CAISENSSNQPQHF	TGTGCCATCAGTGAGAACAGTAGCAATCAGCCCCAGCATTTT
TRBV6-2/TRBV6-3	TRBD1	NA	TRBJ1-1	CASSRPNPPRGMSSEAFF	TGTGCCAGCAGCCGGCCCAACCCCCCCAGGGGGATGTCTTCTGAAGCTTTCTTT
TRBV6-5	NA	NA	TRBJ2-7	CASGKTRVTAYEQYF	TGTGCCAGCGGAAAAACCAGGGTTACCGCCTACGAGCAGTACTTC
TRBV2	TRBD2	NA	TRBJ2-3	CASSPLKRGGGDTQYF	TGTGCCAGCAGTCCATTGAAGCGGGGGGGCGGAGATACGCAGTATTTT
TRBV5-1	TRBD1	NA	TRBJ2-1	CASSLKTGNRDEQFF	TGCGCCAGCAGCTTGAAGACAGGGAATAGGGATGAGCAGTTCTTC
TRBV9	NA	NA	TRBJ1-3	CASSVAAGAAGNTIYF	TGTGCCAGCAGCGTAGCGGCAGGGGCTGCTGGAAACACCATATATTTT